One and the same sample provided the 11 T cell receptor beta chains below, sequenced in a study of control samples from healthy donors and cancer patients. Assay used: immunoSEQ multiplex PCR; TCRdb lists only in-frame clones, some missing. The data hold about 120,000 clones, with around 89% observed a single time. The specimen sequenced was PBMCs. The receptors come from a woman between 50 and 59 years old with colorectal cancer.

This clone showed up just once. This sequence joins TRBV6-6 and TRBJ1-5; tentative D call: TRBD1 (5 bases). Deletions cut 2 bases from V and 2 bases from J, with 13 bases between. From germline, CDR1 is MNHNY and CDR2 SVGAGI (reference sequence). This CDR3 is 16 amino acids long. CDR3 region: CASSYRQGGGNQPQHF. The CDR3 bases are TGTGCCAGCAGTTACCGGCAGGGAGGTGGCAATCAGCCCCAGCATTTT.

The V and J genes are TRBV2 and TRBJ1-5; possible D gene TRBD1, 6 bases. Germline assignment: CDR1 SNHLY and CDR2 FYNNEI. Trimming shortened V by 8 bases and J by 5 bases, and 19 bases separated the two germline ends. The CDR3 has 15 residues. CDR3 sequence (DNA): TGTGCCAGCTCAGAAAGAGGGGGGGTTCATCAGCCCCAGCATTTT. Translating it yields CASSERGGVHQPQHF.

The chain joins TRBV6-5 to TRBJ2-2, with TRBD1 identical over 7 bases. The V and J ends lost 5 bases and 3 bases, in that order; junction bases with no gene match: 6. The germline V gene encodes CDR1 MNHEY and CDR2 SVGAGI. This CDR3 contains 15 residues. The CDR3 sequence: CASSPRQGYTGELFF. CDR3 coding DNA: TGTGCCAGCAGTCCTAGACAGGGCTACACCGGGGAGCTGTTTTTT.

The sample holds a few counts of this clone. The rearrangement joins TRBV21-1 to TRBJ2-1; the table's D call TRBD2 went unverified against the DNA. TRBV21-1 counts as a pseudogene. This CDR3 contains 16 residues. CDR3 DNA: TGTGCCAGCAGCAAAAGGCGGGCTGGGGAGGGGAATGAGCAGTTCTTC. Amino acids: CASSKRRAGEGNEQFF.

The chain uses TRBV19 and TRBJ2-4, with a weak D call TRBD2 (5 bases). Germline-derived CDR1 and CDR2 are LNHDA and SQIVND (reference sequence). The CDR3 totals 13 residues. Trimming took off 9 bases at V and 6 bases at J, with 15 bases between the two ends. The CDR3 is CASKGEGPNIQYF. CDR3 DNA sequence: TGTGCCAGCAAGGGAGAGGGCCCAAACATTCAGTACTTC.

The CDR3: CASTRDRGNNEKLFF. CDR3 coding DNA: TGTGCCAGCACCCGGGACAGGGGGAATAATGAAAAACTGTTTTTT. This chain connects TRBV2 to TRBJ1-4; TRBD1 matches at 11 bases. The V gene's germline CDR1 is SNHLY and CDR2 FYNNEI. The CDR3 runs to 15 residues. The J segment lost 4 bases and the V segment lost 7 bases, leaving 5 bases of the junction unmatched.

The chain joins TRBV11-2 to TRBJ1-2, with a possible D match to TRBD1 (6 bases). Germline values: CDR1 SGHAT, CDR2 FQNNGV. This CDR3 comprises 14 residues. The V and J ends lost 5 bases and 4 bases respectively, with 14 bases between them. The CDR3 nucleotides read TGTGCCAGCAGCCCCCGGACAGCCTTCTATGGCTACACCTTC. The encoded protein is CASSPRTAFYGYTF.

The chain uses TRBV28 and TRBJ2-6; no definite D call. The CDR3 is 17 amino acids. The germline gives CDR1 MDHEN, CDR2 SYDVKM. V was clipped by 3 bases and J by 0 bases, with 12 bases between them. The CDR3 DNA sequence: TGTGCCAGCAGTTTGGGCATAACAAGCTCTGGGGCCAACGTCCTGACTTTC. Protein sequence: CASSLGITSSGANVLTF.

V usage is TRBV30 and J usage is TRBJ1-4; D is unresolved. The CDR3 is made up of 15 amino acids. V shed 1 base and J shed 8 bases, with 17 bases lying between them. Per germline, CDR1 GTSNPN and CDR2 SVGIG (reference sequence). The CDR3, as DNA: TGTGCCTGGAGTGGGTCCGGGCGGCCAGAGGAAAAACTGTTTTTT. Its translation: CAWSGSGRPEEKLFF.

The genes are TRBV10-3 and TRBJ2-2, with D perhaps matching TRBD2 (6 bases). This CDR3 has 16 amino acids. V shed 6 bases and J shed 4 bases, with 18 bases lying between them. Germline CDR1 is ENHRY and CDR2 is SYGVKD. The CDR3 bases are TGTGCCATCAGGGGGACTCGCACCAGGAGCACCGGGGAGCTGTTTTTT. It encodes CAIRGTRTRSTGELFF.

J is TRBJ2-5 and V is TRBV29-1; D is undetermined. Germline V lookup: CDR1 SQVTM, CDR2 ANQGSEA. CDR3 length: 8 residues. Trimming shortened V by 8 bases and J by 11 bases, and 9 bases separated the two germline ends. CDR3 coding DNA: TGCAGCCCCCATGAGCAGTACTTC. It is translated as CSPHEQYF.